What follows are 31 T cell receptor beta chains derived from one specimen sequenced in a study of cytomegalovirus exposure and HLA in healthy donors. Primers included in the PCR were 60 Vbeta and 13 Jbeta primers. This table comes from immunoSEQ multiplex PCR, and its TCRdb copy is limited to in-frame clones, with some not included. The sample lists about 110,000 clones, roughly 80% occurring once. What was sequenced was PBMCs. The receptors were gathered from a man aged 60-69 years in good health and CMV-seronegative.

V usage is TRBV5-1 and J usage is TRBJ2-4, with TRBD1 matching over 7 bases. Germline V gene data show CDR1 as SGHRS and CDR2 as YFSETQ. The CDR3 spans 13 residues. With V trimmed by 4 bases and J by 6 bases, 4 bases remained unmatched. The CDR3 loop reads CASSGTVGNIQYF. CDR3 DNA: TGCGCCAGCAGCGGGACAGTCGGAAACATTCAGTACTTC. The full variable domain, in which reference TRBV5-1 and TRBJ2-4 provide the parts outside the CDR3, is KAGVTQTPRYLIKTRGQQVTLSCSPISGHRSVSWYQQTPGQGLQFLFEYFSETQRNKGNFPGRFSGRQFSNSRSEMNVSTLELGDSALYLCASSGTVGNIQYFGAGTRLSVL.

This clone was seen a handful of times. V usage is TRBV5-8 and J usage is TRBJ1-1; 7 bases line up with TRBD1. The CDR3 is 16 residues long. V lost 4 bases and J lost 7; bases outside the gene matches: 16. CDR1 and CDR2 from the germline V gene are SGHTS and YDEGEE. The CDR3, as DNA: TGTGCCAGCAGCAGATCCTCGAGGGGGCGGGTCGTTGAAGCTTTCTTT. Translated: CASSRSSRGRVVEAFF.

The rearrangement joins TRBV4-3 to TRBJ1-2; D gene unclear. Trimming removed 0 bases from V and 1 base from J, with 9 bases in between. The CDR3 is 15 residues long. Germline V gene sequence: CDR1 LGHNA, CDR2 YSLEER. CDR3 nucleotides: TGCGCCAGCAGCCAAGACTTCACAAGTAACTATGGCTACACCTTC. Translated, it gives CASSQDFTSNYGYTF.

This clone was found a few times. This chain joins TRBV19 and TRBJ1-1, with 7 bases that match TRBD1. Germline CDR1 and CDR2: LNHDA and SQIVND (reference sequence). The CDR3 totals 15 residues. J was trimmed by 0 bases and V by 3 bases; bases with no gene match: 4. CDR3 sequence: CASSIGTAMNTEAFF. The CDR3 DNA reads as TGTGCCAGTAGTATCGGGACAGCCATGAACACTGAAGCTTTCTTT.

The chain combines TRBV7-2 with TRBJ2-7; no firm D call. The CDR3 is 13 residues long. V dropped 1 base and J dropped 1 base, with 5 bases sitting between them. CDR1 is SGHTA and CDR2 is FQGNSA in the germline V gene. The CDR3 here is CASSLGASYEQYF. The CDR3, as DNA: TGTGCCAGCAGCTTAGGGGCGTCCTACGAGCAGTACTTC.

The genes are TRBV9 and TRBJ2-7, with TRBD1 matching over 8 bases. V shed 4 bases and J 2 bases; nucleotides not matched to a gene: 5. The CDR3 totals 14 residues. Looked up from germline, CDR1 is SGDLS and CDR2 is YYNGEE. For the CDR3, the DNA is TGTGCCAGCAGCAAACAACAGGGGGCCTACGAGCAGTACTTC. Its translation is CASSKQQGAYEQYF.

This clone appeared once. The rearrangement links TRBV5-5 to TRBJ1-3; D remains ambiguous. The CDR3 has 15 residues. CDR1 and CDR2 (germline): SGHKS, YYEKEE (reference sequence). The ends were cut back, 0 bases at V and 0 bases at J, with 7 bases in the middle. The CDR3 spells CASSLGLSSGNTIYF. CDR3 nucleotides: TGTGCCAGCAGCTTGGGGCTCAGCTCTGGAAACACCATATATTTT.

V and J are TRBV7-7 and TRBJ1-4; 9 nucleotides align to TRBD1. CDR1 is SSHAT and CDR2 is FNYEAQ in the germline V gene (reference sequence). With 6 bases clipped from V and 8 bases from J, the junction kept 7 bases outside the gene matches. This CDR3 is built from 14 residues. CDR3 nucleotides: TGTGCCAGCAGTTCACAGGGGGCGCGAGAAAAACTGTTTTTT. Amino acids: CASSSQGAREKLFF.

This clone was observed a few times. The chain uses TRBV10-3 and TRBJ2-3, with 12 bases that match TRBD2. Unmatched junction bases numbered 6, after V lost 6 bases and J lost 5 bases. CDR1 is ENHRY and CDR2 is SYGVKD in the germline V gene. The CDR3 is made up of 15 amino acids. The CDR3 protein is CAIRSSGGAQDTQYF. In DNA, the CDR3 is TGTGCCATCAGATCTAGCGGGGGGGCCCAAGATACGCAGTATTTT.

V is TRBV5-1 and J is TRBJ1-5, with a weak D call TRBD1 (5 bases). The CDR3 covers 13 residues. Trimming took 4 bases from V and 4 from J, leaving 9 bases between them. CDR1 and CDR2 from the germline V gene are SGHRS and YFSETQ. CDR3 amino acids: CASSPDRNQPQHF. In nucleotides, the CDR3 is TGCGCCAGCAGCCCCGACAGAAATCAGCCCCAGCATTTT.

The rearrangement joins TRBV6-1 to TRBJ2-3; TRBD2 matches at 7 bases. Germline V CDR1 and CDR2: MNHNS, SASEGT. After removal of 2 bases from V and 1 base from J, the junction contained 18 bases not matched to a gene. The CDR3 length is 20 residues. The CDR3 region is CASSEKLAEGLSLGTDTQYF. CDR3 DNA sequence: TGTGCCAGCAGTGAAAAGCTAGCGGAGGGCCTTTCTCTTGGCACAGATACGCAGTATTTT.

V is TRBV5-1 and J is TRBJ1-2, with unresolved D. The germline V gene encodes CDR1 SGHRS and CDR2 YFSETQ. The CDR3 spans 15 residues. V was pared by 2 bases and J by 0 bases, with 11 bases between. The CDR3 sequence is CASSFGELANYGYTF. CDR3 DNA: TGCGCCAGCAGCTTCGGGGAGTTAGCTAACTATGGCTACACCTTC.

The rearrangement links TRBV4-3 to TRBJ1-5; D is unresolved. Germline CDR1 is LGHNA and CDR2 is YSLEER. V lost 0 bases, J lost 7 bases, and 16 bases lay in between. The CDR3 has 16 amino acids. CDR3 DNA sequence: TGCGCCAGCAGCCAAGATCGGTGGCAGGCCGGACAGCCCCAGCATTTT. It encodes CASSQDRWQAGQPQHF.

V and J are TRBV21-1 and TRBJ2-7; TRBD1, as called in the table, went unchecked against the DNA. TRBV21-1 is designated a pseudogene. This CDR3 is 14 amino acids long. CDR3 sequence reads: CASILGQTPYEQYF. The CDR3 DNA sequence: TGTGCCAGCATCCTGGGACAGACCCCCTACGAGCAGTACTTC.

V usage is TRBV27 and J usage is TRBJ2-1; D is unclear. From germline, CDR1 is MNHEY and CDR2 SMNVEV (reference sequence). The CDR3 is 11 amino acids. Trimming left V 7 bases short and J 7 bases short, with 8 bases between. The CDR3 region is CASTLRNEQFF. The DNA for the CDR3 is TGTGCCAGCACTTTGCGAAATGAGCAGTTCTTC.

The rearrangement joins TRBV5-4 to TRBJ2-5, with a possible D match to TRBD1 (6 bases). V lost 3 bases and J lost 3, with 12 bases in between. CDR1 is SGHNT and CDR2 is YYREEE in the germline V gene (reference sequence). CDR3 length: 14 amino acids. Here the CDR3 DNA reads TGTGCCAGCAGCTCCCCAAAGGGGGAAGAGACCCAGTACTTC. This gives the protein CASSSPKGEETQYF.

A word on this clone: At one end the junction does not follow the germline gene, possibly because of a read error. J is TRBJ1-1 and V is TRBV7-3, with a weak D call TRBD1 (5 bases). This CDR3 is 13 amino acids long. The germline CDR1 and CDR2 sequences are SGHTA and FQGTGA. In DNA, the CDR3 is TGTGCCAGCAGCTTTCAGGGCAACACTGAAGATTTCTTT. Amino acids: CASSFQGNTEDFF.

V and J are TRBV7-9 and TRBJ1-1, with 7 positions matching TRBD1. The CDR3 spans 12 residues. In germline, CDR1 is SEHNR, CDR2 FQNEAQ (reference sequence). The junction had 7 bases not matched to a gene; V was cut back by 7 bases and J by 8 bases. CDR3 protein: CASNFRGREAFF. In nucleotides, the CDR3 is TGTGCCAGCAACTTTAGGGGGCGGGAAGCTTTCTTT. Full variable domain (remainder filled in from reference TRBV7-9 and TRBJ1-1): DTGVSQNPRHKITKRGQNVTFRCDPISEHNRLYWYRQTLGQGPEFLTYFQNEAQLEKSRLLSDRFSAERPKGSFSTLEIQRTEQGDSAMYLCASNFRGREAFFGQGTRLTVV.

The chain is built from TRBV23-1 and TRBJ2-4; 8 bases map to TRBD1. TRBV23-1 is flagged as an ORF with uncertain function. This CDR3 is built from 19 residues. V was pared by 3 bases and J by 0 bases, with 13 bases of the junction left unmatched. The CDR3 coding sequence is TGCGCCAGCAGTCATAGACAGGGGACGGGGAAGCTAGCCAAAAACATTCAGTACTTC. Translation gives CASSHRQGTGKLAKNIQYF.

This chain joins TRBV5-1 and TRBJ1-4; TRBD1 agrees at 9 bases. Germline CDR1 is SGHRS and CDR2 is YFSETQ. The CDR3 consists of 14 residues. V was pared by 4 bases and J by 6 bases, with 4 bases of the junction left unmatched. The CDR3 region is CASSTGQGDEKLFF. DNA for the CDR3: TGCGCCAGCAGCACGGGACAGGGCGATGAAAAACTGTTTTTT.

Written as DNA, the CDR3 is TGTGCCAGCAGCCTGCGGGGGTCCTACAATGAGCAGTTCTTC. Translation gives CASSLRGSYNEQFF. V usage is TRBV5-4 and J usage is TRBJ2-1; 7 positions agree with TRBD2. V lost 4 bases and J lost 1; bases outside the gene matches: 2. This CDR3 contains 14 residues. CDR1 SGHNT and CDR2 YYREEE come from the germline V gene (reference sequence).

The chain uses TRBV5-1 and TRBJ1-3; D ambiguous. Germline CDR1 and CDR2: SGHRS and YFSETQ. The CDR3 runs to 15 residues. Trimming left V 0 bases short and J 0 bases short, with 7 bases between. This chain's CDR3 is CASSLGYPSGNTIYF. The CDR3 DNA is TGCGCCAGCAGCTTGGGCTACCCCTCTGGAAACACCATATATTTT.

J is TRBJ1-2 and V is TRBV4-3; D might be TRBD1 (5 bases). The CDR3 is 18 residues long. From germline, CDR1 is LGHNA and CDR2 YSLEER. The V gene lost 1 base and the J gene lost 4 bases, with 22 bases spanning the gap. CDR3 in DNA: TGCGCCAGCAGCCAAGCCCACCTGAGGCAGGGCACTTTCTATGGCTACACCTTC. Protein sequence: CASSQAHLRQGTFYGYTF.

The chain uses TRBV4-2 and TRBJ2-2, with 8 bases that match TRBD2. J lost 6 bases, V lost 3 bases, and 6 bases had no gene match. The germline CDR1 and CDR2 sequences are LGHNA and YNFKEQ. This CDR3 is built from 15 residues. The CDR3 DNA reads TGTGCCAGCAGCCAGACTGGAGCGGGAGCCGGGGAGCTGTTTTTT. It yields the protein CASSQTGAGAGELFF.

The chain couples TRBV5-8 to TRBJ1-1, with D possibly matching TRBD1 (6 bases). Germline V CDR1 and CDR2: SGHTS, YDEGEE. The CDR3 loop spans 15 amino acids. Deletions cut 1 base from V and 6 bases from J, with 16 bases between. CDR3 region: CASSLWGGRQSEAFF. The CDR3 DNA reads TGTGCCAGCAGCTTGTGGGGGGGGCGTCAATCTGAAGCTTTCTTT.

Points on this clone: The DNA is left out, because the CDR3 cannot be placed on it with certainty; the CDR3 is given as TCRdb lists it. The chain is built from TRBV27 and TRBJ2-1; the DNA was not compared with TRBD1, the D call given in the table. CDR1 MNHEY and CDR2 SMNVEV come from the germline V gene (reference sequence). Both ends counted, the CDR3 spans 15 residues. CDR3 loop: CASSSSTGPYNEQFF.

V and J are TRBV4-1 and TRBJ1-1; 7 positions agree with TRBD1. The germline V gene has CDR1 MGHRA and CDR2 YSYEKL. This CDR3 is built from 15 residues. Losses at the gene ends were 5 bases for V and 0 bases for J; bases not matched to a gene: 6. CDR3 residues: CASSTQTGLNTEAFF. DNA of the CDR3: TGCGCCAGCAGCACACAGACAGGGCTGAACACTGAAGCTTTCTTT.

This clone was detected only once. This chain uses TRBV6-1 with TRBJ1-5; 8 bases map to TRBD1. V lost 3 bases to trimming and J lost 2 bases; unmatched junction nucleotides: 3. This CDR3 comprises 15 residues. The V gene's germline CDR1 is MNHNS and CDR2 SASEGT. In DNA form, the CDR3 reads TGTGCCAGCAGTGATGGGGGACAGGGCAATCAGCCCCAGCATTTT. It translates to CASSDGGQGNQPQHF.

The rearrangement uses TRBV19 and TRBJ1-3; no clear D. The V end lost 9 bases, the J end lost 4 bases, and 13 bases lay between the germline ends. Germline V CDR1 and CDR2: LNHDA, SQIVND (reference sequence). This CDR3 is 13 amino acids long. The CDR3 reads CASSGGRGNTIYF. The DNA for the CDR3 is TGTGCCAGCTCCGGAGGAAGAGGAAACACCATATATTTT.

This chain joins TRBV21-1 and TRBJ1-2. TRBV21-1 is a pseudogene. CDR3 length: 14 amino acids. For the CDR3, the DNA is TGTGCCAGCAGCAAAAGGAGGGGGGGCAGGGGCTACACCTTC. This codes for CASSKRRGGRGYTF.

A single count supports this clone. The V call is TRBV4-2, the J call TRBJ2-5; 15 bases agree with TRBD2. Germline V gene lookup returns CDR1 LGHNA and CDR2 YNFKEQ. This CDR3 is built from 17 residues. Unmatched junction bases numbered 12, after V lost 4 bases and J lost 9 bases. CDR3: CASSPRTSGGVLSAQYF. The DNA of the CDR3 is TGTGCCAGCAGCCCGCGGACTAGCGGGGGGGTACTTTCGGCCCAGTACTTC.